This T cell receptor (beta chain) was found in a study of T cell responses to AZD1222 COVID-19 vaccine. From germline, CDR1 is SGHRS and CDR2 YFSETQ. The CDR3 covers 13 residues. The germline V and J ends were trimmed by 0 bases and 5 bases, with 8 bases remaining between them. Only in-frame clones appear in the TCRdb table, and some are missing; sequencing was by immunoSEQ multiplex PCR. The profile covers approximately 150,000 clones, with roughly nine tenths appearing a single time and roughly 1.7% taken by the ten largest. This receptor was taken from an adult who received the AZD1222 COVID-19 vaccine. The source material was peripheral blood, sampled 28 days after the second AZD1222 dose. V and J are TRBV5-1 and TRBJ1-2; tentatively, D is TRBD1 (5 bases). CDR3 DNA: TGCGCCAGCAGCTTGGGACAGAGGTATGGCTACACCTTC. Its protein is CASSLGQRYGYTF.